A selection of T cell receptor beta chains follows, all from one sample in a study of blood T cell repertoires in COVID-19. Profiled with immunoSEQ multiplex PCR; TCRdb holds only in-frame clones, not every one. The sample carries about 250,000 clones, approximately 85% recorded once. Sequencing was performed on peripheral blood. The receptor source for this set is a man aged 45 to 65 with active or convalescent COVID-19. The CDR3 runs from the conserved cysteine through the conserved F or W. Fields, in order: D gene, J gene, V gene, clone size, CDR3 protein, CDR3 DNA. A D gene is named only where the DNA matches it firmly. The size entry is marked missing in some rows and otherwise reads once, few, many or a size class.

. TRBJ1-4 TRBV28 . CASSLEANEKLFF TGTGCCAGCAGTTTGGAGGCTAATGAAAAACTGTTTTTT
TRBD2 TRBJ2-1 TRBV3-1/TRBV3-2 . CASSPPGTIYNEQFF TGTGCCAGCAGCCCGCCCGGGACTATATACAATGAGCAGTTCTTC
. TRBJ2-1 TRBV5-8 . CASNLLTIDYNEQFF TGTGCCAGCAACCTACTTACTATAGACTACAATGAGCAGTTCTTC
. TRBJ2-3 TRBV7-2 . CASRPELATDTQYF TGTGCCAGCAGACCCGAGCTAGCAACAGATACGCAGTATTTT
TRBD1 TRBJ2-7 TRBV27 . CASSRRDRSKYEQYF TGTGCCAGCAGTCGCCGGGACAGATCAAAATACGAGCAGTACTTC
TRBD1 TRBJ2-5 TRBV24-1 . CATSDRDSQETQYF TGTGCCACCAGTGATCGGGACAGCCAAGAGACCCAGTACTTC
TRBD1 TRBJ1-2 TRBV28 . CASSYLPGQGMFRGYTF TGTGCCAGCAGTTATTTACCGGGACAGGGGATGTTTCGGGGCTACACCTTC
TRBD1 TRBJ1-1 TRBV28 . CASSPIDREAEAFF TGTGCCAGCAGTCCGATCGACAGGGAGGCTGAAGCTTTCTTT
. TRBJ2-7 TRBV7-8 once CASSLYSPGYEQYF TGTGCCAGCAGCTTATACTCCCCCGGGTACGAGCAGTACTTC
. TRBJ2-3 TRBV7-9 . CASSPAEGLVTDTQYF TGTGCCAGCAGCCCCGCGGAGGGTTTGGTGACAGATACGCAGTATTTT
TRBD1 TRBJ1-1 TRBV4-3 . CASSQGQGGFAEAFF TGCGCCAGCAGCCAAGGTCAGGGGGGATTCGCTGAAGCTTTCTTT
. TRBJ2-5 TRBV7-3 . CASSPSPGETQYF TGTGCCAGCAGCCCATCTCCCGGGGAGACCCAGTACTTC
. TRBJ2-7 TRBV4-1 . CASSQERYSEQYF TGCGCCAGCAGCCAAGAGCGCTACAGCGAGCAGTACTTC
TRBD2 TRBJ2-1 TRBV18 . CASSPTHLAGGGYNEQFF TGTGCCAGCTCACCTACCCACTTAGCGGGAGGGGGCTACAATGAGCAGTTCTTC
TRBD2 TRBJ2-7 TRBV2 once CASRRDYFYEQYF TGTGCCAGCAGGAGGGACTACTTCTACGAGCAGTACTTC
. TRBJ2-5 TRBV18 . CASSPPRLQETQYF TGTGCCAGCTCACCACCGAGACTACAAGAGACCCAGTACTTC
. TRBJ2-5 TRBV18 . CASSPGRQETQYF TGTGCCAGCTCCCCAGGCCGACAAGAGACCCAGTACTTC
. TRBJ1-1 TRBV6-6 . CASQGPYTEAFF TGTGCCAGTCAGGGTCCGTACACTGAAGCTTTCTTT
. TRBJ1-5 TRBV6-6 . CASSPNNQPQHF TGTGCCAGCAGTCCCAACAATCAGCCCCAGCATTTT
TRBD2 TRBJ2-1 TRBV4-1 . CASSLHTGTRGNEQFF TGCGCCAGCAGCCTACACACCGGGACTAGGGGGAATGAGCAGTTCTTC
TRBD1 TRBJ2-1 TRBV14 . CASSQLGGRSYNEQFF TGTGCCAGCAGCCAATTAGGGGGCCGCTCCTACAATGAGCAGTTCTTC
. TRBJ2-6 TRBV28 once CASSLEGVGANVLTF TGTGCCAGCAGTTTAGAGGGGGTTGGGGCCAACGTCCTGACTTTC
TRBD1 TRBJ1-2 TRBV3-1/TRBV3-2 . CASSQGTGNARSGYTF TGTGCCAGCAGCCAGGGGACAGGGAACGCCCGAAGTGGCTACACCTTC
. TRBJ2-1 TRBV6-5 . CASSYTRRPSYNEQFF TGTGCCAGCAGTTACACGCGGCGTCCCTCCTACAATGAGCAGTTCTTC
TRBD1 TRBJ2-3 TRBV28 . CASRRDSTDTQYF TGTGCCAGCAGAAGGGACAGTACAGATACGCAGTATTTT
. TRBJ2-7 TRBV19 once CASSGGPGSHEQYF TGTGCCAGTAGTGGGGGCCCTGGGTCTCACGAGCAGTACTTC
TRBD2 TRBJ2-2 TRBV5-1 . CASSIMTSGSSGGELFF TGCGCCAGCAGCATCATGACTAGCGGGAGTAGCGGCGGGGAGCTGTTTTTT
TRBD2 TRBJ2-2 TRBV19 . CASRARGRDTGELFF TGTGCCAGTCGCGCGCGCGGGAGAGACACCGGGGAGCTGTTTTTT
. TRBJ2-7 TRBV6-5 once CASTPGTNYEQYF TGTGCCAGCACCCCCGGCACTAACTACGAGCAGTACTTC
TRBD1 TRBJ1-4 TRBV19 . CASSSGQGRTTNEKLFF TGTGCCAGTAGTAGTGGACAGGGCAGGACAACTAATGAAAAACTGTTTTTT
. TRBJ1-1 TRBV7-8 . CASSLVGGTRNTEAFF TGTGCCAGCAGCTTAGTCGGGGGGACAAGGAACACTGAAGCTTTCTTT
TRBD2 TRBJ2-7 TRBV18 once CASSPLSGRAEQYF TGTGCCAGCTCACCACTAAGCGGGAGAGCCGAGCAGTACTTC
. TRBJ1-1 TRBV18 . CASQKGGTEAFF TGTGCCAGCCAGAAAGGGGGCACTGAAGCTTTCTTT
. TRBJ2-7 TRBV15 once CATSRDLPYEQYF TGTGCCACCAGCAGAGATCTCCCTTACGAGCAGTACTTC
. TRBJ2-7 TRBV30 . CAWSDRGMAGDEQYF TGTGCCTGGAGCGACCGGGGGATGGCAGGCGACGAGCAGTACTTC
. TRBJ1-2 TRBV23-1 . CASSQSGANYGYTF TGCGCCAGCAGTCAAAGTGGGGCGAACTATGGCTACACCTTC
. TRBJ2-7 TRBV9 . CASSVGGDPSYEQYF TGTGCCAGCAGCGTGGGCGGGGACCCCTCCTACGAGCAGTACTTC
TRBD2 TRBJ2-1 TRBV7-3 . CASSLAGGKGEQFF TGTGCCAGCAGCTTAGCGGGAGGGAAAGGTGAGCAGTTCTTC